What follows are 11 T cell receptor beta chains derived from one specimen sequenced in a study of control samples from healthy donors and cancer patients (dated by TCRdb to the early 2020s). Library generation was performed with the immunoSEQ multiplex PCR assay. Held by TCRdb, this immuneACCESS table contains in-frame sequences only and omits some clones. Under half of the omission traces to an unresolved V gene where checked; the cause of the rest is unknown. In all, the sample holds some 97,000 clones, and 87% of those were seen once. The ten largest clones capture over 15% of the sample. The sequencing sample was made of blood. All receptors derive from a woman between 45 and 60 years old in good health.

V is TRBV6-2 or TRBV6-3 and J is TRBJ1-5; D gene uncertain. CDR3 size: 20 residues. CDR1 is MNHEY and CDR2 is SVGEGT in the germline V gene. V shed 7 bases and J shed 1 base, with 29 bases lying between them. CDR3 nucleotides: TGTGCCAGCAACCCACTGAGCCGGGCGGGGAGCGGCAGGAGCAATCAGCCCCAGCATTTT. Residues: CASNPLSRAGSGRSNQPQHF.

V gene TRBV30 combines with J gene TRBJ2-2; 10 bases are a match to TRBD2. The CDR3 extends over 15 amino acids. CDR1 and CDR2 from the germline V gene are GTSNPN and SVGIG (reference sequence). V trimming: 6 bases; J trimming: 5 bases; junction bases outside the gene matches: 9. The CDR3 bases are TGTGCCTGCACCATAGCGGGGGGTCGAACCGGGGAGCTGTTTTTT. Translating gives CACTIAGGRTGELFF.

The V gene is TRBV12-2, the J gene TRBJ2-5; TRBD2, the D gene given by the table, was not confirmed from the DNA. TRBV12-2 corresponds to a pseudogene. This CDR3 is built from 16 residues. Here the CDR3 DNA reads TGTGCAAGTCGCTCAGGGACTAGCGGGGGACAAGAGACCCAGTACTTC. Amino acids: CASRSGTSGGQETQYF.

The chain recombines TRBV5-1 with TRBJ2-1; TRBD2 aligns across 9 bases. V lost 4 bases and J lost 9; bases outside the gene matches: 11. The CDR3 covers 15 residues. CDR1 and CDR2 from the germline V gene are SGHRS and YFSETQ. CDR3 sequence: CASSTVVAGVAEQFF. CDR3 in DNA: TGCGCCAGCAGCACGGTGGTAGCGGGAGTGGCTGAGCAGTTCTTC.

This rearrangement joins TRBV19 to TRBJ2-1; 7 bases agree with TRBD1. The V gene end was trimmed by 6 bases and the J gene end by 8 bases; junction bases not matched to a gene: 7. The CDR3 is made up of 13 amino acids. CDR1 is LNHDA and CDR2 is SQIVND in the germline V gene (reference sequence). The CDR3 loop reads CASRPAGGYEQFF. CDR3 sequence (DNA): TGTGCCAGTAGACCGGCAGGGGGTTATGAGCAGTTCTTC.

The chain has TRBV6-6 and TRBJ1-5; 9 bases fit TRBD1. The length of the CDR3 is 15 residues. Germline loops: CDR1 MNHNY, CDR2 SVGAGI (reference sequence). With 6 bases clipped from V and 5 bases from J, the junction kept 8 bases outside the gene matches. CDR3: CASSSGQGTYQPQHF. The CDR3 coding sequence is TGTGCCAGCAGCTCTGGACAGGGGACGTATCAGCCCCAGCATTTT.

The chain recombines TRBV6-5 with TRBJ1-5; 8 positions agree with TRBD1. This CDR3 spans 14 amino acids. V trimming: 6 bases; J trimming: 1 base; junction bases outside the gene matches: 2. CDR1 and CDR2 (germline): MNHEY, SVGAGI. The CDR3 sequence is CASRWDRSNQPQHF. Written as DNA, the CDR3 is TGTGCCAGCAGATGGGACAGGAGCAATCAGCCCCAGCATTTT.

This clone was found once. The chain employs TRBV21-1 and TRBJ2-7; TRBD2 is the table's D call and was not checked against the DNA. TRBV21-1 constitutes a pseudogene. This CDR3 has 12 amino acids. The CDR3 DNA sequence: TGTGCCAGCAGCTCCCGGGGTTACGAGCAGTACGTC. It is translated as CASSSRGYEQYV.

This clone was recorded only once. The rearrangement links TRBV15 to TRBJ2-1; weak D call: TRBD1 (6 bases). With 2 bases removed from V and 0 bases from J, the gap between germline ends came to 14 bases. Germline V gives CDR1 LNHNV, CDR2 YYDKDF (reference sequence). The CDR3 is 17 residues long. DNA of the CDR3: TGTGCCACCAGCAGAACGGGACACTCTAGCTCCTACAATGAGCAGTTCTTC. Amino acid sequence: CATSRTGHSSSYNEQFF.

The rearrangement joins TRBV7-8 to TRBJ2-5, with 8 bases aligning to TRBD2. The CDR3 is made up of 13 amino acids. CDR1 is SGHVS, CDR2 FQNEAQ, per germline. The ends lost 3 bases at V and 5 bases at J; junction bases unmatched: 2. CDR3 in amino acids: CASSFAGGETQYF. CDR3 DNA: TGTGCCAGCAGCTTTGCGGGAGGCGAGACCCAGTACTTC.

V and J are TRBV6-5 and TRBJ1-1; D may be TRBD1 (5 bases). The CDR3 totals 15 residues. The V gene's germline CDR1 is MNHEY and CDR2 SVGAGI. The V and J ends lost 6 bases and 1 base respectively, with 15 bases between them. The CDR3, as DNA: TGTGCCAGCAGGGGCAGGGCAGGTTCGAACACTGAAGCTTTCTTT. Protein: CASRGRAGSNTEAFF.